This T cell receptor (beta chain) is drawn from a study of blood T cells in healthy people across ages. The use of a sample-barcoded 5' primer and a J-beta primer mix characterized a second PCR of roughly 6 to 11 cycles. One entry per CDR3 protein results from TCRdb running MiXCR on the 5' RACE reads. Among fewer than 2 million distinct CDR3 sequences listed, 35% to 50% were seen once. The CDR3 sequence is 10 residues long. The ends were cut back, 4 bases at V and 6 bases at J, with 6 bases in the middle. Germline CDR1 DFQATT, CDR2 SNEGSKA (reference sequence). The sequence came from a human donor in good health. The chain joins TRBV20-1 to TRBJ1-1, with unresolved D. The sequenced sample consisted of blood. The CDR3 protein is CSAKYSEAFF. The CDR3 DNA sequence: TGCAGTGCTAAGTATTCTGAAGCTTTCTTT.